A selection of T cell receptor beta chains follows, all from one sample in a study of T cells of healthy individuals. TCRdb used MiXCR to reprocess the 5' RACE reads, holding one entry per CDR3 protein. The table includes 55,000 to 65,000 distinct CDR3 sequences, roughly 15% detected once. The receptors shown here come from a human donor in good health. CDR3s include the opening cysteine and the closing phenylalanine or tryptophan. The D gene is left open where the match is weak. Clone size is stated in some rows and not others, as once, few, many or a class when expanded.

TRBD1	TRBJ2-2	TRBV27	.	TGTGCCAGCAGTGGTAGGCAGGGGGACATCGGGGAGCTGTTTTTT	CASSGRQGDIGELFF
.	TRBJ2-7	TRBV5-6	.	TGTGCCAGCAGCTTGGTTTCGGGCTCAAGCGAGCAGTACTTC	CASSLVSGSSEQYF
.	TRBJ2-1	TRBV6-2/TRBV6-3	.	TGTGCCGCTGGGGGTTACAATGAGCAGTTCTTC	CAAGGYNEQFF
.	TRBJ1-1	TRBV28	many	TGTGCCAGCAGCCCCGCCCCAGGGGAAGCTTTCTTT	CASSPAPGEAFF
.	TRBJ2-7	TRBV5-1	.	TGCGCCAGCAGCCCAAGATACGGACAGTTTGAGCAGTACTTC	CASSPRYGQFEQYF
.	TRBJ2-1	TRBV21-1	few	TGTGCCAGCAGCGCTCGGACTAGTTCCATCCACAATGAGCAGTTCTTC	CASSARTSSIHNEQFF
TRBD1	TRBJ2-1	TRBV7-6	few	TGTGCCAGCAGCTTGGACACAGGGGGCGTGAACAATGAGCAGTTCTTC	CASSLDTGGVNNEQFF
.	TRBJ2-7	TRBV6-5	.	TGTGCCAGCAGGGTGGGACAAATCTACGAGCAGTACTTC	CASRVGQIYEQYF
.	TRBJ1-4	TRBV15	.	TGTGCCACCAGCAGAGTTTCGGGGGAAGATGAAAAACTGTTTTTT	CATSRVSGEDEKLFF
.	TRBJ1-1	TRBV29-1	many	TGCAGCGTTTCCGAGAGGACTGAAGCTTTCTTT	CSVSERTEAFF
TRBD1	TRBJ2-1	TRBV12-3/TRBV12-4	few	TGTGCCAGCAGTCCAGAGGGGGACAGGGATCTGATCTTC	CASSPEGDRDLIF
TRBD1	TRBJ2-7	TRBV7-9	.	TGTGCCAGCAGCTCTTACAGGGGGAGGTACGAGCAGTACTTC	CASSSYRGRYEQYF
.	TRBJ2-7	TRBV4-1	.	TGCGCCAGCAGCCAAGACGACAGGTCCTCCTCCTACGAGCAGTACTTC	CASSQDDRSSSYEQYF
TRBD2	TRBJ2-7	TRBV20-1	few	TGCAGTGCTTACCCGCGGACTAGCGGGAGGGTACGGTACGAGCAGTACTTC	CSAYPRTSGRVRYEQYF
.	TRBJ2-5	TRBV10-3	many	TGTGCCATCAGTGAGTCGGCGCCGGGAACATTCCAAGAGACCCAGTACTTC	CAISESAPGTFQETQYF
.	TRBJ1-6	TRBV27	few	TGTGCCAGCAGTTTTACGGGGAATTCACCCCTCCACTTT	CASSFTGNSPLHF
.	TRBJ2-5	TRBV18	few	TGTGCCAGCTCACGATTGAACAGCCAAGAGACCCAGTACTTC	CASSRLNSQETQYF
.	TRBJ1-2	TRBV6-2/TRBV6-3	once	TGTGCCAGCAGTCCACCAAACACAGCTAACTATGGCTACACCTTC	CASSPPNTANYGYTF
TRBD1	TRBJ2-1	TRBV5-1	.	TGCGCCAGCAGCTTGACAGGGGACTCCTACAATGAGCAGTTCTTC	CASSLTGDSYNEQFF
TRBD1	TRBJ1-5	TRBV18	many	TGTGCCAGCTCACCCTTGCAGGGGGCGGGAAGCAATCAGCCCCAGCATTTT	CASSPLQGAGSNQPQHF
.	TRBJ1-1	TRBV2	many	TGTACCAGCGTGTACGGACGACAGGAGAACACTGAAGCTTTCTTT	CTSVYGRQENTEAFF
TRBD1	TRBJ2-5	TRBV18	few	TGTGCCAGCTCACCATATACGGGACAGGAGCAAGAGACCCAGTACTTC	CASSPYTGQEQETQYF
.	TRBJ1-4	TRBV19	many	TGTGCCAGTAGCAAGGGGGTTGCTAATGAAAAACTGTTTTTT	CASSKGVANEKLFF
TRBD1	TRBJ2-1	TRBV12-3/TRBV12-4	many	TGTGCCAGCAGTTTAGGCGACAGGGATTACAATGAGCAGTTCTTC	CASSLGDRDYNEQFF
TRBD1	TRBJ2-3	TRBV2	few	TGTGCCAGCACCGACGACAGGGGGACAGATACGCAGTATTTT	CASTDDRGTDTQYF
.	TRBJ2-1	TRBV7-2	few	TGTGCCAGCAGCTTAGTGACAAGGGGTTCCCATGAGCAGTTCTTC	CASSLVTRGSHEQFF
.	TRBJ1-4	TRBV28	few	TGTGCCAGCACCGTGAACAGCATACAGGAAAAACTGTTTTTT	CASTVNSIQEKLFF
.	TRBJ2-1	TRBV9	few	TGTGCCAGCAGACCAGCTAGGGATGAGCAGTTCTTC	CASRPARDEQFF
.	TRBJ2-5	TRBV28	many	TGTGCCAGCAGTTTTTTATGGGAGACCCAGTACTTC	CASSFLWETQYF
.	TRBJ2-3	TRBV5-1	many	TGCGCCAGCAGCTCGCCACAGCACACAGATACGCAGTATTTT	CASSSPQHTDTQYF
TRBD1	TRBJ1-2	TRBV2	many	TGTGCCAGCAGCCCGACAGGGAATGGCTACACCTTC	CASSPTGNGYTF
.	TRBJ1-3	TRBV28	few	TGTGCCAGCACCCGGGGGGGGTCTAGGTCTGGAAACACCATATATTTT	CASTRGGSRSGNTIYF
.	TRBJ2-3	TRBV7-9	.	TGTGCCAGCAGCTTTACAGTCCGCCTCCCCGATACGCAGTATTTT	CASSFTVRLPDTQYF
.	TRBJ2-4	TRBV14	many	TGTGCCAGCATCCCCCAGGTTGAAGACAGGACGAGAAACATTCAGTACTTC	CASIPQVEDRTRNIQYF
TRBD2	TRBJ2-1	TRBV6-5	.	TGTGCCAGCAGCACCGGGACTAGTAGTATCAATGAGCAGTTCTTC	CASSTGTSSINEQFF
TRBD2	TRBJ2-1	TRBV5-4	.	TGTGCCAGCAGCGCCCCGGGACTAGCGTACAACAATGAGCAGTTCTTC	CASSAPGLAYNNEQFF
.	TRBJ2-3	TRBV11-2	.	TGTGCCAGTAGACCAGAAGGAGGTACGCAGTATTTT	CASRPEGGTQYF
.	TRBJ2-3	TRBV7-2	.	TGTGCCAGCAGCTTAGTGGCTAGCGGAGGGGGGGATACGCAGTATTTT	CASSLVASGGGDTQYF
.	TRBJ2-7	TRBV20-1	many	TGCAGTGCTAGGTCGAGCGGGTTGTACGAGCAGTACTTC	CSARSSGLYEQYF
TRBD2	TRBJ2-3	TRBV7-2	.	TGTGCCAGCAGCCCAAGACTAGCGGGAGCCCCAGATACGCAGTATTTT	CASSPRLAGAPDTQYF
.	TRBJ2-7	TRBV3-1	many	TGTGCCAGCAGCCACGGAAGAAACGAGCAGTACTTC	CASSHGRNEQYF
.	TRBJ1-2	TRBV5-6	many	TGTGCCAGCAGCACCTCTAACTATGGCTACACCTTC	CASSTSNYGYTF
.	TRBJ1-1	TRBV29-1	few	TGCAGCGTTGACATCGGGGGCCGGGTGGCTTTCTTT	CSVDIGGRVAFF
TRBD2	TRBJ2-2	TRBV3-1	few	TGTGCCAGCAGCCACCGCTCCCTTAGCGGGAGCTCCGGGGAGCTGTTTTTT	CASSHRSLSGSSGELFF
.	TRBJ2-3	TRBV20-1	.	TGCAGTGCCCATAGCGGACGAGCTACGCAGTATTTT	CSAHSGRATQYF
.	TRBJ2-5	TRBV10-1	many	TGCGCCAGCAGTGAACAAGCACAAGAGACCCAGTACTTC	CASSEQAQETQYF
.	TRBJ1-5	TRBV19	many	TGTGCCAGTAGTCTAGCACAGGATCAGCCCCAGCATTTT	CASSLAQDQPQHF
TRBD2	TRBJ2-7	TRBV5-5	many	TGTGCCAGCTCCAGTTTACTAGCGGGAGACGAGCAGTACTTC	CASSSLLAGDEQYF
.	TRBJ1-2	TRBV7-9	few	TGTGCCAGCAGCGAGGACGGAAACTATGGCTACACCTTC	CASSEDGNYGYTF
.	TRBJ2-2	TRBV6-1	.	TGTGCCAGCAGTGAAAGCGGGTGGAACACCGGGGAGCTGTTTTTT	CASSESGWNTGELFF
.	TRBJ1-3	TRBV5-1	.	TGCGCCAGCAGGGCAGGGATCCGGTCTGGAAACACCATATATTTT	CASRAGIRSGNTIYF
TRBD1	TRBJ2-1	TRBV11-3	.	TGTGCCAGCAGCCATGACAGGGGATCCTACAATGAGCAGTTCTTC	CASSHDRGSYNEQFF
TRBD2	TRBJ2-1	TRBV20-1	many	TGCAGTGCGCCAGACATCCTAGCGGGAGTCTACAATGAGCAGTTCTTC	CSAPDILAGVYNEQFF
.	TRBJ2-7	TRBV29-1	many	TGCAGCGCTGGGGGGAACTACGAGCAGTACTTC	CSAGGNYEQYF
.	TRBJ2-1	TRBV30	many	TGTGCCTGGAGTACTGAAGTCTCCTCCCGTTGGAATGAGCAGTTCTTC	CAWSTEVSSRWNEQFF
.	TRBJ2-1	TRBV6-4	.	TGTGCCAGCAGTGACGGGGGGCGTTATGAGCAGTTCTTC	CASSDGGRYEQFF